The T cell receptor beta chain under discussion was sequenced for a study of CD8+ T cells in alopecia areata. Study results and caveats: Given one nonresponder, whether baseline CD8+ expansion relates to response remains uncertain.

Once RNA had been extracted, it was reverse transcribed into cDNA to act as the sequencing template. The assay was immunoSEQ multiplex PCR, and TCRdb's table has in-frame clones only and misses some. The table lists roughly 200,000 clones, about 60% of them singletons. Stated treatment: oral pan-JAK inhibitor, 5-10 mg twice daily. Collected material from alopecia areata patients comprised lesional scalp punch biopsies and peripheral blood. Note on this clone: Its target is unknown.

Germline CDR1 reads SGHRS; CDR2 reads YFSETQ. The CDR3 runs 12 residues. The V end was cut by 5 bases, the J end by 5 bases, with 10 bases between. The chain recombines TRBV5-1 with TRBJ1-2; unclear D gene. The TCR originated in a human donor with alopecia areata. Here the sequenced sample was CD8+ T cells sorted from blood, taken at week 24, from a patient treated with tofacitinib. CDR3 nucleotides: TGCGCCAGCAGTAAGCCATCTTATGGCTACACCTTC. Its translation is CASSKPSYGYTF.